The 7 T cell receptor beta chains reported below all come from one sample, sequenced in a study of CD8 T cells in ankylosing spondylitis. Each CDR3 protein gets one entry after TCRdb re-called the 5' RACE reads with MiXCR. The sample records nearly 250,000 distinct CDR3 sequences, roughly a third being singletons. The specimen sequenced was blood, either unsorted or a sorted T cell fraction (not recorded which). The receptors shown here come from a male donor with ankylosing spondylitis or in good health (not recorded which).

CDR3: CATSDFGDTPFYTF. The CDR3 DNA reads TGTGCCACCAGTGATTTCGGGGATACTCCCTTTTACACCTTC. This chain links TRBV24-1 with TRBJ1-2; no reliable D call. V lost 1 base to trimming and J lost 11 bases, with 16 bases between them. Germline V CDR1 and CDR2: KGHDR, SFDVKD. The CDR3 spans 14 residues.

The V gene is TRBV5-6, the J gene TRBJ2-4, with a tentative D call TRBD2 (6 bases). Looked up from germline, CDR1 is SGHDT and CDR2 is YYEEEE. Trimming took 4 bases from V and 9 from J, leaving 17 bases between them. The CDR3 spans 14 residues. CDR3 sequence: CASSNGRPGGIQYF. The CDR3 DNA reads TGTGCCAGCAGCAACGGACGGCCCGGGGGCATTCAGTACTTC. The full variable domain, its missing parts supplied by reference TRBV5-6 and TRBJ2-4, is DAGVTQSPTHLIKTRGQQVTLRCSPKSGHDTVSWYQQALGQGPQFIFQYYEEEERQRGNFPDRFSGHQFPNYSSELNVNALLLGDSALYLCASSNGRPGGIQYFGAGTRLSVL.

This clonotype turned up a few times. The gene calls are TRBV4-1 and TRBJ2-1; weak D call: TRBD2 (5 bases). The ends were cut back, 5 bases at V and 5 bases at J, with 13 bases in the middle. The germline gives CDR1 MGHRA, CDR2 YSYEKL. The CDR3 is 14 amino acids. This chain's CDR3 is CASSALGKDNEQFF. For the CDR3, the DNA is TGCGCCAGCAGCGCACTCGGGAAAGACAATGAGCAGTTCTTC.

In its sample, this clonotype was seen a few times. This chain connects TRBV5-1 to TRBJ2-3; TRBD2 aligns across 8 bases. With 3 bases clipped from V and 1 base from J, the junction kept 7 bases outside the gene matches. CDR1 is SGHRS, CDR2 YFSETQ, per germline. CDR3 length: 16 amino acids. The CDR3 coding sequence is TGCGCCAGCAGCTCCGCGTCGGGGGGGGGCACAGATACGCAGTATTTT. Its translation is CASSSASGGGTDTQYF.

The chain carries TRBV5-1 and TRBJ2-3; TRBD2 matches 7 bases. V shed 4 bases, J shed 1 base, and the junction held 12 bases outside the gene matches. The V gene's germline CDR1 is SGHRS and CDR2 YFSETQ. The CDR3 totals 17 residues. CDR3 in DNA: TGCGCCAGCAGCCGGATCAATAGCGGGTTACGCACAGATACGCAGTATTTT. Encoded protein: CASSRINSGLRTDTQYF. Full variable domain (missing parts from reference TRBV5-1 and TRBJ2-3): KAGVTQTPRYLIKTRGQQVTLSCSPISGHRSVSWYQQTPGQGLQFLFEYFSETQRNKGNFPGRFSGRQFSNSRSEMNVSTLELGDSALYLCASSRINSGLRTDTQYFGPGTRLTVL.

J is TRBJ2-5 and V is TRBV4-1; possibly TRBD1 for D (5 bases). The germline CDR1 and CDR2 sequences are MGHRA and YSYEKL. This CDR3 contains 15 residues. V dropped 2 bases and J dropped 1 base, with 11 bases sitting between them. The CDR3 region is CASSQTGALQETQYF. As DNA, the CDR3 is TGCGCCAGCAGCCAAACTGGGGCACTCCAAGAGACCCAGTACTTC.

The table lists this clonotype with many counts. The J gene is TRBJ2-3, the V gene TRBV3-1; a possible D gene is TRBD2 (6 bases). The CDR3 is 12 residues long. Between the trimmed V and J ends, which lost 3 bases and 5 bases, there was a span of 6 bases. CDR1 LGHDT and CDR2 YNNKEL come from the germline V gene (reference sequence). CDR3: CASSQGGDTQYF. The DNA for the CDR3 is TGTGCCAGCAGCCAGGGGGGAGATACGCAGTATTTT.